One TCR beta chain is described in this entry. The source of the sample is a study of cytomegalovirus exposure and HLA in healthy donors. The CDR3 is made up of 12 amino acids. V was pared by 6 bases and J by 3 bases, with 1 base of the junction left unmatched. CDR1 and CDR2 from the germline V gene are MNHEY and SVGAGI. The study ran its PCR with 60 Vbeta and 13 Jbeta primers. Repertoires were generated with immunoSEQ multiplex PCR, while TCRdb's copy carries only in-frame clones and drops some. The sample records tens of thousands of clones, about 70% being singletons. This clonotype was obtained from a woman under 40 in good health and CMV-seronegative. This chain links TRBV6-5 with TRBJ1-1; TRBD1 agrees at 7 bases. Sequencing was carried out using PBMCs. DNA for the CDR3: TGTGCCAGCAGAACAGGGGACACTGAAGCTTTCTTT. Its translation: CASRTGDTEAFF.